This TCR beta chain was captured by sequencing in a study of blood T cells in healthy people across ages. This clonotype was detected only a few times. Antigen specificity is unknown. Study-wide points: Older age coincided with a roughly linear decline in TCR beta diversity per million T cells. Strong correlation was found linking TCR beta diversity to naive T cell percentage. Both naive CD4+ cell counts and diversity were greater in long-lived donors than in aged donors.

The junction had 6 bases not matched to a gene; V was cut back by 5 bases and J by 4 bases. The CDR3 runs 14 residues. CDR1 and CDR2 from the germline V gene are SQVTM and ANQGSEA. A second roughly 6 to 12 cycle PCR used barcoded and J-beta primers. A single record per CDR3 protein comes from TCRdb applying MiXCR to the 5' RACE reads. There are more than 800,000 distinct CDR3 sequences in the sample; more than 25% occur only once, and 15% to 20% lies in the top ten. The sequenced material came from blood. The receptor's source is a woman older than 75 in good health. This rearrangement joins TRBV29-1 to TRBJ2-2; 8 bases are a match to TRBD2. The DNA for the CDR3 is TGCAGCGTTAACGGGGGGGAGGCCACCGGGGAGCTGTTTTTT. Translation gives CSVNGGEATGELFF.